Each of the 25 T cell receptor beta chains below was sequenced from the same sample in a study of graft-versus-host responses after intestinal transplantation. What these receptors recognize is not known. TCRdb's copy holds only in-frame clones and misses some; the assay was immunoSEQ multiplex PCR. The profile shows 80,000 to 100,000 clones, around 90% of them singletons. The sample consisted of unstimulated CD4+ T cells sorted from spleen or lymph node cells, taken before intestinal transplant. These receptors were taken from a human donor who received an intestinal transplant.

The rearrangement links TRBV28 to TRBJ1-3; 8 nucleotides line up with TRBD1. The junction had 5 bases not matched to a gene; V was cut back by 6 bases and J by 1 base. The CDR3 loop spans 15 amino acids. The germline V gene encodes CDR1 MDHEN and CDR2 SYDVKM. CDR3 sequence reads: CASSSGGASGNTIYF. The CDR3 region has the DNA TGTGCCAGCAGCTCAGGGGGCGCATCTGGAAACACCATATATTTT.

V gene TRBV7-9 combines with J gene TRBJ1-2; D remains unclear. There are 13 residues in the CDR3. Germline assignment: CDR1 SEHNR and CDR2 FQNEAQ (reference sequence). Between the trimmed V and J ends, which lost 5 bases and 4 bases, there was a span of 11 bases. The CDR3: CASSRSGTYGYTF. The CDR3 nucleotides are TGTGCCAGCAGCCGATCGGGTACCTATGGCTACACCTTC.

The DNA of the CDR3 is TGTGCCAGCAGCCGGGGATCCGGCTTGGGACTACTAGGCGAGCAGTACTTC. It codes for CASSRGSGLGLLGEQYF. The J gene is TRBJ2-7, the V gene TRBV5-4, with 7 bases aligning to TRBD2. Per the germline V gene, CDR1 is SGHNT and CDR2 is YYREEE (reference sequence). After removal of 4 bases from V and 6 bases from J, the junction contained 19 bases not matched to a gene. The CDR3 consists of 17 residues.

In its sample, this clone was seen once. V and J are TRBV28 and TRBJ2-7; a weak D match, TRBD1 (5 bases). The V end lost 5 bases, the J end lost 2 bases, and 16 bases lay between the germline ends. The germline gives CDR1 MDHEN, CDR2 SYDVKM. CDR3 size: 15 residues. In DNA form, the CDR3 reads TGTGCCAGCAGTCTGTGGGTCCAGGGTCCCTACGAGCAGTACTTC. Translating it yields CASSLWVQGPYEQYF.

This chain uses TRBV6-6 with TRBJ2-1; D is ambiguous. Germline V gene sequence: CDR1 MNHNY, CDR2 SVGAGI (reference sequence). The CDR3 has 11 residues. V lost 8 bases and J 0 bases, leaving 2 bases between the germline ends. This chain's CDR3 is CASRSYNEQFF. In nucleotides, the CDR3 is TGTGCCAGCCGCTCCTACAATGAGCAGTTCTTC.

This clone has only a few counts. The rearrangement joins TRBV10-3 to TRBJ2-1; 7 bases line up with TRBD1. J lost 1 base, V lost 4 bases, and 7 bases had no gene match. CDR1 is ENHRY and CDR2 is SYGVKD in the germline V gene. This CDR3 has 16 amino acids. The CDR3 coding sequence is TGTGCCATCAGTGCGACCGACAGGGATTCCTACAATGAGCAGTTCTTC. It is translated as CAISATDRDSYNEQFF.

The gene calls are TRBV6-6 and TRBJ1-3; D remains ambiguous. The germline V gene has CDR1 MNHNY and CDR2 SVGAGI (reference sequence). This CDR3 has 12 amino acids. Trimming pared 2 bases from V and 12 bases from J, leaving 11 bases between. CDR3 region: CASSYGGLGIYF. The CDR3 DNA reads TGTGCCAGCAGTTACGGCGGGCTAGGCATATATTTT.

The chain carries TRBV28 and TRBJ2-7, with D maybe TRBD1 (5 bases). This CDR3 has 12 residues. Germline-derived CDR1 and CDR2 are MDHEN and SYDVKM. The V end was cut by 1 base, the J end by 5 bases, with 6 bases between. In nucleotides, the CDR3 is TGTGCCAGCAGTTTATTGACAGACGAGCAGTACTTC. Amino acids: CASSLLTDEQYF.

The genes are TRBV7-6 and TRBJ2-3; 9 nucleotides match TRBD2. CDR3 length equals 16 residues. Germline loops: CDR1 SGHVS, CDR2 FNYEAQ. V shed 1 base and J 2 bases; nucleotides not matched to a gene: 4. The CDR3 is CASSLGSGGPTDTQYF. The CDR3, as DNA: TGTGCCAGCAGCTTAGGTAGCGGGGGTCCCACAGATACGCAGTATTTT.

The CDR3 sequence is CASSFGGYNEQFF. The DNA of the CDR3 is TGCGCCAGCAGCTTCGGGGGATACAATGAGCAGTTCTTC. V gene TRBV5-1 combines with J gene TRBJ2-1; D perhaps matches TRBD2 (6 bases). CDR1 is SGHRS, CDR2 YFSETQ, per germline. V was pared by 2 bases and J by 4 bases, with 7 bases between. The CDR3 covers 13 residues.

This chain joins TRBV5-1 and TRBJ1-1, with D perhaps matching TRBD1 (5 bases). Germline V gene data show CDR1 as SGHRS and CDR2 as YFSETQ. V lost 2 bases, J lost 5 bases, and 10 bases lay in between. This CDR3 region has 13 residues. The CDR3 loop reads CASSFRAGTEAFF. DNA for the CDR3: TGCGCCAGCAGCTTCAGGGCGGGGACTGAAGCTTTCTTT.

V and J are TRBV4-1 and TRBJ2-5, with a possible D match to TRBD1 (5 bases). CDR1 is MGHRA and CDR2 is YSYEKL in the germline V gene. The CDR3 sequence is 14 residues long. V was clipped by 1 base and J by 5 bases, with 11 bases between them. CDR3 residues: CASSQVMGRETQYF. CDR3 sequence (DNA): TGCGCCAGCAGCCAAGTGATGGGGCGGGAGACCCAGTACTTC.

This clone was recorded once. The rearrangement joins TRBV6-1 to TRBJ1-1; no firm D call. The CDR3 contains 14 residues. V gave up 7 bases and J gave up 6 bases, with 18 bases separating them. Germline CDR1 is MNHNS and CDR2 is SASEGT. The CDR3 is CASNVKGGYSEAFF. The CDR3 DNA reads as TGTGCCAGCAATGTGAAGGGAGGGTATTCTGAAGCTTTCTTT.

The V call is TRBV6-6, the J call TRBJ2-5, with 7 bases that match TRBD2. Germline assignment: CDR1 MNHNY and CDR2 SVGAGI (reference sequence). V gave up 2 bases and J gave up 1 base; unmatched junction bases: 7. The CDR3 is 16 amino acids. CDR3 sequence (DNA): TGTGCCAGCAGTTACGCCCTAGCGGCGACCCAAGAGACCCAGTACTTC. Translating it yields CASSYALAATQETQYF.

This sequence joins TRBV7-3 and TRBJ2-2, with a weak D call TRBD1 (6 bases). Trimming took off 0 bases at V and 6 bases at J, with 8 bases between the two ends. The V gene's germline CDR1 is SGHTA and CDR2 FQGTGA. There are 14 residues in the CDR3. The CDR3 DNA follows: TGTGCCAGCAGCTTAACCCGGACAGCCGGGGAGCTGTTTTTT. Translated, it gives CASSLTRTAGELFF.

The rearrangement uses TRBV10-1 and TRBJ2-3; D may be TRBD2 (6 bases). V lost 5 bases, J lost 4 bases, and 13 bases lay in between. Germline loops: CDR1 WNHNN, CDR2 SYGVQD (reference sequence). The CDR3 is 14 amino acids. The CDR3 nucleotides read TGCGCCAGCAGTCCGGCGGGGCGGGCAGATACGCAGTATTTT. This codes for CASSPAGRADTQYF.

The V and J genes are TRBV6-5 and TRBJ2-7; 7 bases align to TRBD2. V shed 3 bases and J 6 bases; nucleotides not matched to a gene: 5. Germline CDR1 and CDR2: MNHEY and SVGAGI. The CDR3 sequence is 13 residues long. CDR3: CASSYLGGSEQYF. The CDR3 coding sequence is TGTGCCAGCAGTTATTTGGGAGGGAGCGAGCAGTACTTC.

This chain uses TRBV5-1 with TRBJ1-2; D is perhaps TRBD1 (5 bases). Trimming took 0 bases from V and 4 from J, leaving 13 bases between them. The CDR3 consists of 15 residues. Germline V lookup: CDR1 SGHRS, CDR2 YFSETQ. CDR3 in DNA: TGCGCCAGCAGCTTGGGGGCAGGGATAATCTATGGCTACACCTTC. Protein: CASSLGAGIIYGYTF.

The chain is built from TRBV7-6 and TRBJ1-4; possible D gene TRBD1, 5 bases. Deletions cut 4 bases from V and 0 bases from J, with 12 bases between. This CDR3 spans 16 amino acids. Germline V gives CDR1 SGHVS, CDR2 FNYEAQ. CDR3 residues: CASSSAGGSTNEKLFF. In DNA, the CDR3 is TGTGCCAGCAGCTCCGCCGGGGGATCAACTAATGAAAAACTGTTTTTT.

In nucleotides, the CDR3 is TGTGCCAGCAGCATCATACAGGGGGCTCTGGGCACAGATACGCAGTATTTT. This gives the protein CASSIIQGALGTDTQYF. The chain is built from TRBV11-3 and TRBJ2-3; 9 positions match TRBD1. CDR1 and CDR2 (germline): SGHNT, YENEEA. The CDR3 length is 17 residues. Trimming cost V 5 bases and J 1 base; bases outside gene matches: 10.

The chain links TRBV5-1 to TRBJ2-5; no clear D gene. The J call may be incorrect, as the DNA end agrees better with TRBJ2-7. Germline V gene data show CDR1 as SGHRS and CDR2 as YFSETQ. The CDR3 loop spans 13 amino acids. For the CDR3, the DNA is TGCGCCAGCAGCTTGTCGAACAGCTACGAGCAGTACTTC. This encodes CASSLSNSYEQYF.

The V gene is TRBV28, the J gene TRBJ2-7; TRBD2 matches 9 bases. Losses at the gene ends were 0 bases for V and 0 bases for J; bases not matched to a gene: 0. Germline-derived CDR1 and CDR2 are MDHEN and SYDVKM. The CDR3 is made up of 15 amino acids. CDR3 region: CASSLWGLASYEQYF. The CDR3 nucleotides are TGTGCCAGCAGTTTATGGGGACTAGCCTCCTACGAGCAGTACTTC.

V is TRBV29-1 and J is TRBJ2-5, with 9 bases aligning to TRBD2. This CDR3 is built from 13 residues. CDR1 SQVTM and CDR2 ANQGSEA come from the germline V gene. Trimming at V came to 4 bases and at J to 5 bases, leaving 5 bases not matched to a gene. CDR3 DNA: TGCAGCGTTGCCTTCGCGGGAGGGGAGACCCAGTACTTC. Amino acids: CSVAFAGGETQYF.

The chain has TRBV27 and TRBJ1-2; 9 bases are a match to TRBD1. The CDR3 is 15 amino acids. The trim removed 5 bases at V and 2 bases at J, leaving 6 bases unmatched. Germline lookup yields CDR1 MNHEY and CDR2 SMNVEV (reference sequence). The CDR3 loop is CASSGWTGDNYGYTF. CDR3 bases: TGTGCCAGCAGTGGATGGACAGGGGACAACTATGGCTACACCTTC.

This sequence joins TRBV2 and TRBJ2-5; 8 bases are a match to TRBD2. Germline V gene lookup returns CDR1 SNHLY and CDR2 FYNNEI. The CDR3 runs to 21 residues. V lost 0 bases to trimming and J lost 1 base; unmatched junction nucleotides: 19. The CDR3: CASSEAQAGPRAGVRQETQYF. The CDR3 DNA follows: TGTGCCAGCAGTGAAGCCCAAGCCGGGCCTCGAGCGGGAGTCCGCCAAGAGACCCAGTACTTC.